This entry concerns a single T cell receptor (beta chain). The antigen is undetermined. The data derive from a study of T cell responses to AZD1222 COVID-19 vaccine. Study in general: Pooling of second doses given at about 4 or about 12 weeks was done. Study outcomes and limitations: The study sampled repertoires only after the peak T cell response. A rise in Spike-specific TCR breadth and depth followed two AZD1222 doses.

The method was immunoSEQ multiplex PCR; TCRdb's version includes in-frame clones alone and lacks a portion of them. The sample holds 120,000 to 150,000 clones, around 91% seen once. This CDR3 has 15 amino acids. Looked up from germline, CDR1 is SEHNR and CDR2 is FQNEAQ (reference sequence). V lost 5 bases and J 7 bases, leaving 17 bases between the germline ends. The material was peripheral blood, obtained on day 0 of AZD1222 vaccination. The TCR sequence derives from an adult in good health. This chain links TRBV7-9 with TRBJ2-2, with D possibly TRBD1 on 6 matching bases. In DNA, the CDR3 is TGTGCCAGCAGCCTCTCAACAGGGTATCACGGGGAGCTGTTTTTT. Protein product: CASSLSTGYHGELFF.